Listed below are T cell receptor beta chains from one sample, sequenced in a study of cytomegalovirus exposure and HLA in healthy donors. Produced via immunoSEQ multiplex PCR; TCRdb's table is partial and in-frame only. The table lists roughly 160,000 clones, 80% of them singletons. Specimen: PBMCs. The source of these receptors is a woman aged 45-65 years in good health and CMV-seronegative. Each CDR3 is given with its conserved first and last residue. D genes are given only for firm matches. For some rows the clone size is stated as once, few or many, or as a class when expanded; others skip it.

V: TRBV18
J: TRBJ2-3
D: TRBD1
size: .
length: 17
CDR3: CASSPPQGARITDTQYF
DNA: TGTGCCAGCTCCCCCCCACAGGGGGCAAGGATCACAGATACGCAGTATTTT

V: TRBV6-5
J: TRBJ2-1
D: .
size: .
length: 14
CDR3: CASRVQGGNNEQFF
DNA: TGTGCCAGCAGAGTACAGGGTGGAAACAATGAGCAGTTCTTC

V: TRBV11-3
J: TRBJ2-1
D: .
size: .
length: 15
CDR3: CASSLDGSSYNEQFF
DNA: TGTGCCAGCAGCTTAGATGGGAGCTCCTACAATGAGCAGTTCTTC

V: TRBV14
J: TRBJ1-2
D: TRBD1
size: .
length: 15
CDR3: CASSSGQGAEYGYTF
DNA: TGTGCCAGCAGCTCCGGACAGGGGGCAGAGTATGGCTACACCTTC

V: TRBV12-1
J: TRBJ2-2
D: .
size: .
length: 13
CDR3: CASSFGVPGELFF
DNA: TGTGCCAGCAGCTTTGGAGTGCCCGGGGAGCTGTTTTTT

V: TRBV5-6
J: TRBJ2-5
D: .
size: .
length: 14
CDR3: CASSLDRAYETQYF
DNA: TGTGCCAGCAGCTTGGACAGGGCCTACGAGACCCAGTACTTC

V: TRBV6-5
J: TRBJ2-7
D: .
size: few
length: 13
CDR3: CASSQGGAYEQYF
DNA: TGTGCCAGCAGCCAAGGCGGAGCCTACGAGCAGTACTTC

V: TRBV7-9
J: TRBJ1-4
D: TRBD1
size: .
length: 15
CDR3: CASSDRDRGGEKLFF
DNA: TGTGCCAGCAGCGACCGGGACAGGGGGGGGGAAAAACTGTTTTTT

V: TRBV28
J: TRBJ1-5
D: .
size: once
length: 15
CDR3: CASSLGQVSNQPQHF
DNA: TGTGCCAGCAGTTTAGGGCAGGTTAGCAATCAGCCCCAGCATTTT

V: TRBV6-6
J: TRBJ1-5
D: .
size: few
length: 15
CDR3: CASTRETQGNQPQHF
DNA: TGTGCCAGCACCCGGGAGACCCAGGGAAATCAGCCCCAGCATTTT